The present entry profiles one TCR beta chain with its context. What antigen it recognizes has not been identified. No base quality information exists; no much larger clone differs at one position. The data are from a study of cytomegalovirus exposure and HLA in healthy donors (dated by TCRdb to 2016 to 2017). About the full investigation: An earlier analysis of approximately 550 of the donors reported 250 to 300 Gb of sequence data and approximately 110 million unique TCR beta sequences from 150 million to 200 million T cells. Of the approximately 370 genotyped donors, 65% to 90% were placed in the genetic ancestry cluster associated with self-reported Caucasian donors. Both class I and class II loci were covered by HLA typing, at four-digit resolution. An early release that covered roughly 600 HLA-typed donors contained about 290 gigabases of sequencing data and about 93 million unique TCR sequences. A few DR-DQ haplotypes were treated as single units for association and clustering because of strong linkage in the cohort. The study used immunosequencing to profile the T cell repertoires of approximately 640 subjects and linked those repertoires to cytomegalovirus serostatus. Donor age, sex, ethnicity and CMV serostatus were compiled alongside the repertoire data. All discovery cohort repertoires had been generated on a single sequencing platform. Rather than using new phenotypic data, the later analysis identified candidate immune exposures from TCR beta sequences and from how often those sequences occurred across donors. The study aimed to test whether cataloging public T cell receptors could reveal signatures of past pathogen exposure. An earlier analysis of 587 of the donors applied high-throughput TCR beta sequencing to assess whether each TCR beta V gene segment acted as functional or pseudogenic. Among several hundred genotyped donors of the cohort, an average of roughly 230,000 unique TCR beta nucleotide sequences was sequenced per donor, of which roughly 17% were non-productive. A later genetic analysis used genome-wide SNP genotypes for about 65% of the roughly 670 donors, treating that subset as a discovery cohort. High-throughput TCR immunosequencing, statistical association of individual TCRs with disease status, and machine learning were combined to predict cytomegalovirus infection status. The number of typed donors differed by locus: about 620-640 for A, B, C, DRB1 and DQB1; 522 for DQA1; 600 to 610 for DPA1; and some 430 for DPB1. A separate validation cohort of over 95 different subjects was used in addition to the roughly 700-subject first cohort. A later analysis re-examined previously published TCR beta repertoires from roughly 650 donors and added high-resolution HLA genotyping to investigate patterns of TCR occurrence.

Trimming leaves V shorter by 5 bases and J shorter by 4 bases, with the junction holding 8 bases beyond the gene matches. CDR1 and CDR2, looked up from the germline V gene, are MGHRA and YSYEKL. There are 15 amino acids in the CDR3, from cysteine to phenylalanine inclusive. The sequence is cut down to CDR3 DNA, 45 bases in frame from base 1. The full study reports these points: HLA typing was unavailable for some donors at each locus, so association tests used only the typed subset. In a later analysis, TCR association rates were found to vary across HLA loci, with the most associated TCRs seen for DRB1 alleles and the fewest for HLA-C alleles. Some IMGT-functional V segments, including TRBV6-2 and TRBV6-3, could not be distinguished by the 87-base-pair reads and were therefore excluded. Only TCR beta chains were sequenced in this cohort, and the absence of alpha or paired-chain data limited detectable features. The only immune exposure information available for the cohort was CMV serostatus. Compared with the approximately 670-donor mean, donors in an Asian-associated ancestry cluster had fewer N-insertions in productive TCRs, according to a later genetic analysis. Strong co-occurrence of HLA alleles, especially DR and DQ, made assigning TCR associations to individual alleles difficult. An earlier analysis of roughly 570 of the donors showed that most TCR beta V segments appeared in productive rearrangements either about 87% or about 30% of the time, which broadly matched IMGT annotations. Roughly 15 rarely observed V segments, including chromosome 9 orphons, were excluded from the earlier analysis of about 500 of the donors because counts were too low. In a later analysis, 15,000 to 20,000 TCR beta sequences were associated with specific HLA alleles at a false discovery rate of 0.05. In a later analysis, most CMV-associated TCR beta chains were found to appear HLA-restricted, with HLA associations seemingly driven largely by CMV exposure. A cluster of highly shared sequence variants was judged likely to be a technical artifact of the sequencing pipeline. Three of the identified cytomegalovirus-associated TCR beta chains were confirmed in vitro to be specific for cytomegalovirus antigens. A later analysis found that HLA-associated TCR beta chains were more clonally expanded and had lower generation probabilities than equally common non-associated chains. An association between a missense DCLRE1C variant and V-gene and J-gene trimming of TCR beta chains was found in a later genetic analysis and replicated in an independent cohort. A further reported finding was that TCR beta sequences accurately predicted the HLA-A and HLA-B alleles for most subjects in the first cohort. While some public TCRs were present in many individuals, most TCR sequences turned up only very rarely across donors. It was suggested by the authors that the approach could potentially be generalized to other disease states and immunological phenotypes. Several of the top co-occurrence clusters appeared to be linked to parvovirus B19, influenza, CMV and Epstein-Barr virus, according to a later analysis. Linkage disequilibrium might explain the correlated functional status among segregating V segments, but an unknown experimental factor could not be ruled out. Presence/absence analyses assumed roughly uniform sequencing depth across donors, an assumption that may not hold. A total of 164 TCR beta chains were listed by the study as associated with cytomegalovirus. The classifier was reported to diagnose cytomegalovirus status with high specificity and sensitivity in both the original cohort and the validation cohort.

Library generation was performed with the immunoSEQ multiplex PCR assay. For the multiplex PCR, a mixture combining 60 forward primers for TCR Vbeta segments and 13 reverse primers for TCR Jbeta segments was used. A multiplex PCR assay on genomic DNA amplified the CDR3 region of rearranged TCR beta genes. The Illumina HiSeq System was used to sequence the amplified TCR beta libraries as 87-base-pair reads. As for the authors' bioinformatics: A later analysis tallied 80 million to 95 million unique TCR beta chains across the 700 or so repertoires, and 10 million to 11 million of those chains were shared by two or more donors. Raw reads were error-corrected and collapsed into unique sequences with a nearest-neighbor algorithm that merged closely related sequences to remove PCR and sequencing errors. V, D and J gene segments were assigned by aligning CDR3 sequences to IMGT reference sequences. Each retained sequence needed at least a six-nucleotide match to both a V gene segment and a J gene segment. A rearrangement was called productive if the CDR3 had no stop codons and remained in frame with V and J, and every other rearrangement was called non-productive. Following IMGT convention, CDR3 was defined as the stretch from the second conserved V-encoded cysteine to the conserved J-encoded phenylalanine. The earlier analysis of fewer than 700 of the donors excluded sequences that lacked an unambiguous match to a single V gene segment. An earlier analysis of several hundred of the donors called V segments functional above 56.7% productive rearrangements and segregating when the between-donor standard deviation exceeded 5%. A statistical classification framework was developed to diagnose cytomegalovirus status using the catalog of TCR beta chain sequences. In a later analysis, TCR nucleotide sequences were compared against IMGT/GENE-DB human TR gene sequences so that V and J genes could be assigned. A later analysis assigned CDR3 sequences and most-parsimonious VDJ recombination scenarios with the TCRdist pipeline. A later analysis defined each TCR beta chain by its CDR3 amino acid sequence plus V-gene family, and excluded reads lacking a unique V-gene family. In a later analysis, around 600 highly shared, low-generation-probability nucleotide sequences were removed to address suspected cross-contamination and a sequencing artifact. In a later analysis, a clonal expansion index was calculated for each public chain from normalized within-repertoire ranks of inferred template counts. In a later analysis, generation probabilities were computed using a VDJ recombination model fitted to out-of-frame rearrangements, and the results were checked against IGoR. A later analysis scored TCR-TCR, TCR-HLA and TCR-CMV co-occurrence with hypergeometric tests, applying a repertoire-size bias correction to TCR pairs. False discovery rates were estimated in a later analysis by permuting HLA or CMV assignments 20 times. In a later analysis, co-occurring TCRs were grouped using DBSCAN, with TCRdist sequence similarity added in when clustering inside HLA-allele-positive subsets. Co-occurrence clustering excluded repertoires with fewer than 30,000 or more than 120,000 public chains, plus five with anomalous nucleotide sharing. Imported from immuneACCESS, the table was reduced by TCRdb to in-frame sequences with V and J called. These copies leave out some clones; in studies compared against another copy, an unresolved V gene accounts for under half, and the cause of the remainder is not known. That table is the source of V, J and clone size, and D and trimming were worked out from the DNA. The sample includes about 70,000 clones, with 70% to 85% observed a single time. Roughly 10% of the sample comes from the top ten.

In total, just over 650 healthy bone marrow donors made up the cohort. Cohort members were all nominally healthy when sampled, although unrecorded immune exposures were likely present. Of the roughly 700 cohort members, nearly 300 had a positive CMV serostatus and about 400 had a negative one, while no CMV serostatus was recorded for the donor. A peripheral blood sample was provided by each donor, and peripheral blood mononuclear cells were used for TCR beta sequencing. Genomic DNA extraction from the blood cell samples was performed with the Qiagen DNeasy Blood Extraction Kit. Sequencing was done on a sample of PBMCs. The V and J genes are TRBV4-1 and TRBJ2-1, with 7 bases in between that match TRBD2. The receptor was isolated from a human donor in good health. This receptor has the CDR3 CASSSGEGRYNEQFF. The DNA is as follows: TGCGCCAGCAGCAGTGGGGAGGGAAGGTACAATGAGCAGTTCTTC.